This T cell receptor beta chain was identified during a study of regulatory T cells in long-lasting Graves disease. Trimming pared 3 bases from V and 5 bases from J, leaving 19 bases between. The CDR3 is 17 residues long. Described time point: persistent/refractory GD, antithyroid drugs over 5 years with positive TRAb. Extracted PBMC RNA gave rise to the TCR library. Sequencing libraries for TCR beta were prepared with iRepertoire HTBI primers and Arm-PCR of CDR3 regions. TCRdb analysed the multiplex PCR reads with MiXCR anew, one entry per CDR3 protein. Among approximately 400,000 distinct CDR3 sequences listed, less than 25% were seen once. This clonotype was recorded at least ten times. Its antigen is still unknown. Study-level points and caveats: The study examined only peripheral blood, not thyroid tissue.

This TCR was sampled from a female donor with Graves disease. The rearrangement joins TRBV12-3 or TRBV12-4 to TRBJ1-4, with D maybe TRBD1 (5 bases). The sequenced sample was peripheral blood mononuclear cells (PBMCs), obtained when the disease was refractory, from a patient treated with antithyroid drugs. Here the CDR3 reads CASSLRYLDSINEKLFF. The DNA of the CDR3 is TGTGCCAGCAGTTTGCGGTATCTTGACAGCATCAATGAAAAACTGTTTTTT.